The clone carrying this T cell receptor beta chain was seen a few times. Unfractionated whole blood served as the source for total RNA extraction. Using its own MiXCR run on the 5' RACE reads, TCRdb lists one record per CDR3 protein. The sample lists fewer than 150,000 distinct CDR3 sequences, around 20% occurring once. The record originates from a study of human T cells and chemical hapten exposure. The sequence was obtained from a human donor in good health.

The DNA of the CDR3 is TGTGCCAGCACCCAGGATGTGGCCACTCACAATGAGCAGTTCTTC. It specifies CASTQDVATHNEQFF. The rearrangement links TRBV12-3 or TRBV12-4 to TRBJ2-1; D not certain. Trimming shortened V by 7 bases and J by 5 bases, and 18 bases separated the two germline ends. This CDR3 comprises 15 residues.